This TCR beta chain emerged from a study of blood T cell repertoires in COVID-19. Across the whole study: Acute-phase and convalescent COVID-19 samples originated in the United States, Italy and Spain. PBMCs, B-cell-depleted T cells, or T cells were the source of the cDNA or gDNA that made up the material.

The authors' processing: How many nucleated cells were present was estimated from reference gene primer amplification. This table comes from immunoSEQ multiplex PCR, and its TCRdb copy is limited to in-frame clones, with some not included. D and trimming come from the DNA, and the V and J calls and clone size come from that table. The table has roughly 200,000 clones, over 70% seen once. The germline V gene has CDR1 MNHEY and CDR2 SMNVEV (reference sequence). CDR3 length equals 15 residues. V lost 6 bases to trimming and J lost 5 bases; unmatched junction nucleotides: 13. The source is a man aged 35 to 55 with active or convalescent COVID-19. The sequencing input was peripheral blood. J is TRBJ2-7 and V is TRBV27; 7 bases are a match to TRBD1. Written as DNA, the CDR3 is TGTGCCAGCAGCGCAGACCCAAGGGGGCTCGACGAGCAGTACTTC. This sequence encodes CASSADPRGLDEQYF.